Sequencing of this T cell receptor beta chain was carried out in a study of regulatory T cells in long-lasting Graves disease. Time point: newly diagnosed GD, antithyroid drugs for less than 3 months. PBMCs were the source of the RNA used for TCR sequencing. The table lists this clonotype with many counts. Its antigen is as yet unknown. TCR beta libraries were built with iRepertoire HTBI primers and Arm-PCR of CDR3 regions. TCRdb re-called the multiplex PCR reads through MiXCR, storing one row per CDR3 protein. The sample has 200,000 to 250,000 distinct CDR3 sequences, roughly 19% seen once. The CDR3 totals 14 residues. With V trimmed by 3 bases and J by 7 bases, 8 bases remained unmatched. Regarding the study as a whole: Persistent disease was associated with favored TRBV28 usage and with favored use of TRBJ1-2 and TRBJ2-5.

The same specimen was also included in a second study, on T cells in Graves' hyperthyroidism and ophthalmopathy. This second study says: Hyperthyroidism, newly diagnosed and lasting under 2 months, affected patients aged 18 to 65.

This sequence originates from a woman younger than 45 with Graves disease. The rearrangement uses TRBV12-3 or TRBV12-4 and TRBJ1-2; TRBD1 aligns across 7 bases. The source was peripheral blood mononuclear cells (PBMCs), collected at new diagnosis, from a patient treated with antithyroid drugs. CDR3 in DNA: TGTGCCAGCAGTTTGTTGCTAGGGGGCTGTGGCTACACCTTC. Its protein product is CASSLLLGGCGYTF.